The clone carrying this T cell receptor (beta chain) was counted once. Its antigen is unidentified. With 60 Vbeta and 13 Jbeta primers, the PCR was carried out. Sequencing used immunoSEQ multiplex PCR; TCRdb keeps in-frame clones, though not all of them. The table has over 50,000 clones, roughly nine tenths seen once. The sample belongs to a study of cytomegalovirus exposure and HLA in healthy donors. CDR3 length: 14 residues. Per the germline V gene, CDR1 is SGHAT and CDR2 is FQNNGV. Trimming cost V 2 bases and J 3 bases, with 11 bases left between them. Notes on the study in general: Cytomegalovirus association was assigned to approximately 160 TCR beta chains. Indistinguishable V segments, including TRBV6-2 and TRBV6-3, were excluded. Later analysis found that TCR beta chains associated with HLA were more clonally expanded than other, equally common chains.

Sequencing was carried out using PBMCs. The chain couples TRBV11-2 to TRBJ2-7; D is uncertain. This sequence originates from a man under 40 in good health and CMV-seropositive. The CDR3 spells CASSLTPSNYEQYF. The CDR3 DNA reads as TGTGCCAGCAGCTTAACCCCTAGTAACTACGAGCAGTACTTC.